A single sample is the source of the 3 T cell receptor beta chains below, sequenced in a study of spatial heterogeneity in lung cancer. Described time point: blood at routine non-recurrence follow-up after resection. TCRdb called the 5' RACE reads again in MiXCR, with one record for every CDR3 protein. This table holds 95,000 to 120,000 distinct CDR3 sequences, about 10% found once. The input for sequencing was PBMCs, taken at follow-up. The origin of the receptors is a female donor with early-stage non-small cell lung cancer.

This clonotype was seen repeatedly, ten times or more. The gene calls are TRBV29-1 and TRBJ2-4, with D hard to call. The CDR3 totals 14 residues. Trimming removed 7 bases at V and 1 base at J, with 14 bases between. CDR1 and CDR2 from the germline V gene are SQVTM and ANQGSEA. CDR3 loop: CSAENPLAKNIQYF. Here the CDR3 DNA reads TGCAGCGCCGAGAACCCGTTGGCCAAAAACATTCAGTACTTC.

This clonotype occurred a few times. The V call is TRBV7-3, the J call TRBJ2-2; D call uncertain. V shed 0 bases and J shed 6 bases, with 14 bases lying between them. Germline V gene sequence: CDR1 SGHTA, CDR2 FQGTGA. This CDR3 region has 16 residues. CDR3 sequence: CASSLTGYEGAGELFF. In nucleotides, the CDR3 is TGTGCCAGCAGCTTAACGGGCTATGAAGGTGCCGGGGAGCTGTTTTTT.

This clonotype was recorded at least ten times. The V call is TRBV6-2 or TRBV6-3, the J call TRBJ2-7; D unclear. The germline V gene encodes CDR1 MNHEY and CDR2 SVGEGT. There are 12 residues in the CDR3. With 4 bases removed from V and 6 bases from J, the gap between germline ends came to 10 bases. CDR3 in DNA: TGTGCCAGCAGTTCAACGACCTCCGAGCAGTACGTC. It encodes CASSSTTSEQYV.